This entry describes one TCR beta chain. Its antigen is as yet unknown. The entry originates in a study of blood T cells in healthy people across ages. Broader study findings: While age rose, TCR beta diversity per million T cells dropped in a roughly linear way.

The use of a sample-barcoded 5' primer and a J-beta primer mix characterized a second PCR of roughly 7 to 11 cycles. Every sample returned 3 million or more CDR3-containing paired-end reads. TCRdb re-analysed the 5' RACE reads in MiXCR, keeping a single row per CDR3 protein. The sample has fewer than 900,000 distinct CDR3 sequences; about 42% are singletons. Samples each yielded at least 5 micrograms of total RNA. Sequencing was carried out using blood. The TCR originated in a woman aged 60-70 years in good health.

CDR3 sequence: CASSSFPGRGELFF. Written as DNA, the CDR3 is TGTGCCAGCAGTTCCTTCCCGGGGAGAGGGGAGCTGTTTTTT. The rearrangement joins TRBV6-6 to TRBJ2-2; possible D gene TRBD2, 5 bases. From germline, CDR1 is MNHNY and CDR2 SVGAGI (reference sequence). Trimming pared 4 bases from V and 8 bases from J, leaving 14 bases between. The CDR3 covers 14 residues.